This T cell receptor beta chain was identified during a study of shared clonotypes between healthy human individuals. Background on the study: The people who gave samples were two women and three men aged 18 to 49.

This was a deep-level run. The repertoire was sequenced with immunoSEQ multiplex PCR; TCRdb's copy has only in-frame clones and lacks some. This table has about 95,000 clones, 65% to 70% appearing once. Notes on the study in general: Tissue TCR repertoires likely differ from these blood-only repertoires. Rarefaction showed that sequencing of sorted subsets was incomplete (despite large depth).

On this clone: Its antigen is unknown.

Trimming removed 9 bases from V and 0 bases from J; junction bases left unmatched: 15. Looked up from germline, CDR1 is MRHNA and CDR2 is SNTAGT. The CDR3 has 18 residues. This chain joins TRBV6-4 and TRBJ2-4; 9 bases fit TRBD2. The sequence derives from a man aged 30 to 39 in good health. Sequencing was performed on memory CD8+ T cells sorted from blood. Regarding subset: CD45RO+ cells pooled with CCR7-negative TemRA cells. CDR3 sequence: CASNTKREDALAKNIQYF. The CDR3 nucleotides read TGTGCCAGTAACACTAAGCGGGAGGATGCCCTAGCCAAAAACATTCAGTACTTC.